Presented here are 32 T cell receptor beta chains from one specimen sequenced in a study of cytomegalovirus exposure and HLA in healthy donors. The repertoire was sequenced with immunoSEQ multiplex PCR; TCRdb's copy has only in-frame clones and lacks some. The sample has about 160,000 clones, roughly 95% seen once. The sample comprised PBMCs. The origin of the receptors is a woman between 18 and 29 years old in good health and CMV-seronegative.

In its sample, this clone was seen once. The chain employs TRBV6-1 and TRBJ1-1, with 7 bases lining up with TRBD1. V was pared by 6 bases and J by 1 base, with 2 bases of the junction left unmatched. The V gene's germline CDR1 is MNHNS and CDR2 SASEGT. The CDR3 sequence is 13 residues long. CDR3 amino acids: CASSRQGNTEAFF. In DNA form, the CDR3 reads TGTGCCAGCAGCCGACAGGGGAACACTGAAGCTTTCTTT.

This chain joins TRBV5-6 and TRBJ1-2; 8 bases match TRBD1. Germline assignment: CDR1 SGHDT and CDR2 YYEEEE. There are 15 residues in the CDR3. Trimming cost V 4 bases and J 1 base; bases outside gene matches: 6. The DNA of the CDR3 is TGTGCCAGCAGCCTGGGGACAGGTCATAACTATGGCTACACCTTC. Protein product: CASSLGTGHNYGYTF.

V is TRBV5-8 and J is TRBJ1-4; D not resolved. Germline loops: CDR1 SGHTS, CDR2 YDEGEE. The ends were cut back, 5 bases at V and 8 bases at J, with 16 bases in the middle. CDR3 size: 14 residues. The CDR3 protein is CASSRDTLGEKLFF. CDR3 in DNA: TGTGCCAGCAGTCGAGACACGTTGGGCGAAAAACTGTTTTTT.

Here the CDR3 DNA reads TGCGCCAGCAGCCAGGCGGGGGCTAGCGGGGGGACAGATACGCAGTATTTT. Translating it yields CASSQAGASGGTDTQYF. The V call is TRBV4-1, the J call TRBJ2-3, with 11 bases fitting TRBD2. V was clipped by 3 bases and J by 3 bases; unmatched bases: 8. Germline CDR1 is MGHRA and CDR2 is YSYEKL. The CDR3 spans 17 residues.

This chain joins TRBV7-9 and TRBJ1-1, with unresolved D. Germline-derived CDR1 and CDR2 are SEHNR and FQNEAQ (reference sequence). V lost 5 bases and J 0 bases, leaving 7 bases between the germline ends. The CDR3 spans 13 residues. The CDR3 DNA is TGTGCCAGCAGCCTACTGGTGAACACTGAAGCTTTCTTT. Encoded protein: CASSLLVNTEAFF.

The J gene is TRBJ2-1, the V gene TRBV7-6; unclear D gene. This CDR3 region has 12 residues. V lost 5 bases, J lost 10 bases, and 12 bases lay in between. CDR1 and CDR2 from the germline V gene are SGHVS and FNYEAQ. CDR3 in DNA: TGTGCCAGCAGCCCCGGGTCAGCCGAGCAGTTCTTC. This codes for CASSPGSAEQFF. Drawing the rest from reference TRBV7-6 and TRBJ2-1, the complete variable domain is GAGVSQSPRYKVTKRGQDVALRCDPISGHVSLYWYRQALGQGPEFLTYFNYEAQQDKSGLPNDRFSAERPEGSISTLTIQRTEQRDSAMYRCASSPGSAEQFFGPGTRLTVL.

This clone was seen just once. The chain links TRBV7-2 to TRBJ1-1, with D possibly matching TRBD1 (6 bases). This CDR3 region has 14 residues. V gave up 5 bases and J gave up 0 bases, with 10 bases separating them. In germline, CDR1 is SGHTA, CDR2 FQGNSA. The CDR3 bases are TGTGCCAGCAGCCCAGGGGCATTGAACACTGAAGCTTTCTTT. Translating gives CASSPGALNTEAFF.

This rearrangement joins TRBV27 to TRBJ2-7, with 8 bases that match TRBD2. The CDR3 is 16 amino acids. Germline values: CDR1 MNHEY, CDR2 SMNVEV (reference sequence). The trim removed 2 bases at V and 7 bases at J, leaving 13 bases unmatched. The CDR3 reads CASSLQRGFPGLEQYF. In DNA form, the CDR3 reads TGTGCCAGCAGTTTACAGCGGGGGTTCCCCGGTCTTGAGCAGTACTTC.

The chain carries TRBV5-6 and TRBJ2-1; 9 bases align to TRBD2. J lost 5 bases, V lost 1 base, and 4 bases had no gene match. Germline V gene lookup returns CDR1 SGHDT and CDR2 YYEEEE. This CDR3 is 15 amino acids long. CDR3 DNA sequence: TGTGCCAGCAGCTTGAAGCTAGCGGGAAACAATGAGCAGTTCTTC. Its translation: CASSLKLAGNNEQFF.

The chain is built from TRBV14 and TRBJ2-7; D remains unclear. This CDR3 is built from 14 residues. V lost 0 bases to trimming and J lost 4 bases, with 10 bases between them. In germline, CDR1 is SGHDN, CDR2 FVKESK. The CDR3 coding sequence is TGTGCCAGCAGCCAAGATTTGGCTAGATACGAGCAGTACTTC. Its protein product is CASSQDLARYEQYF.

The chain is built from TRBV18 and TRBJ1-1; tentatively, D is TRBD1 (5 bases). The length of the CDR3 is 15 residues. The V gene lost 3 bases and the J gene lost 6 bases, with 17 bases spanning the gap. The V gene's germline CDR1 is KGHSH and CDR2 LQKENI. The CDR3 DNA is TGTGCCAGCTCACCGACAATGGACAAAAGGGCTGAAGCTTTCTTT. It yields the protein CASSPTMDKRAEAFF.

The chain combines TRBV19 with TRBJ2-4; a weak D match, TRBD1 (5 bases). V dropped 1 base and J dropped 8 bases, with 9 bases sitting between them. Germline V gives CDR1 LNHDA, CDR2 SQIVND (reference sequence). The CDR3 contains 13 residues. CDR3 DNA sequence: TGTGCCAGTAGTATAGCGTTGGGGCACATTCAGTACTTC. It specifies CASSIALGHIQYF. Full variable domain (rest looked up from reference TRBV19 and TRBJ2-4): DGGITQSPKYLFRKEGQNVTLSCEQNLNHDAMYWYRQDPGQGLRLIYYSQIVNDFQKGDIAEGYSVSREKKESFPLTVTSAQKNPTAFYLCASSIALGHIQYFGAGTRLSVL.

V is TRBV9 and J is TRBJ2-1; 7 bases line up with TRBD1. Germline CDR1 and CDR2: SGDLS and YYNGEE. The CDR3 covers 14 residues. With V trimmed by 3 bases and J by 5 bases, 5 bases remained unmatched. CDR3 in DNA: TGTGCCAGCAGCGCGACAGGGACCGACAATGAGCAGTTCTTC. Its translation is CASSATGTDNEQFF.

The rearrangement joins TRBV10-3 to TRBJ2-7, with TRBD1 matching over 11 bases. Germline V gene data show CDR1 as ENHRY and CDR2 as SYGVKD. J gave up 1 base and V 6 bases, and 5 bases lay outside the gene matches. CDR3 length: 15 residues. This CDR3 reads CAISPGTGGSYEQYF. Here the CDR3 DNA reads TGTGCCATCAGCCCGGGGACAGGGGGATCCTACGAGCAGTACTTC.

The genes are TRBV5-1 and TRBJ2-5, with 12 positions matching TRBD2. The CDR3 spans 15 residues. V lost 0 bases, J lost 5 bases, and 2 bases stayed unmatched. From germline, CDR1 is SGHRS and CDR2 YFSETQ. The CDR3 spells CASSLASGGAETQYF. Here the CDR3 DNA reads TGCGCCAGCAGCTTGGCTAGCGGGGGGGCTGAGACCCAGTACTTC.

This chain uses TRBV5-1 with TRBJ2-7; possible D gene TRBD1, 5 bases. The CDR3 is 13 amino acids. Germline loops: CDR1 SGHRS, CDR2 YFSETQ. Trimming removed 0 bases from V and 3 bases from J, with 7 bases in between. The CDR3 DNA sequence: TGCGCCAGCAGCTTGGTTCAGGGCTACGAGCAGTACTTC. Its protein product is CASSLVQGYEQYF.

The rearrangement joins TRBV29-1 to TRBJ1-2; D possibly corresponds to TRBD1 (6 bases). CDR1 is SQVTM and CDR2 is ANQGSEA in the germline V gene. CDR3 length equals 13 residues. V was clipped by 3 bases and J by 3 bases, with 11 bases between them. CDR3 DNA: TGCAGCGTTGACATACAGGGAGACTATGGCTACACCTTC. This translates into CSVDIQGDYGYTF.

A note on this clone: Other nucleotide sequences in the sample specify the same CDR3. This chain uses TRBV6-6 with TRBJ1-1; 9 bases are a match to TRBD1. The CDR3 contains 15 residues. Trimming at V came to 0 bases and at J to 1 base, leaving 0 bases not matched to a gene. CDR1 is MNHNY, CDR2 SVGAGI, per germline (reference sequence). The DNA of the CDR3 is TGTGCCAGCAGTTACTCGGGACAGGGGAACACTGAAGCTTTCTTT. The encoded protein is CASSYSGQGNTEAFF.

The chain links TRBV6-5 to TRBJ2-3, with 10 bases that match TRBD2. The germline V gene has CDR1 MNHEY and CDR2 SVGAGI. This CDR3 region has 16 residues. The trim removed 4 bases at V and 3 bases at J, leaving 7 bases unmatched. CDR3 DNA sequence: TGTGCCAGCAGTTCCAGAGCGGGGGGGAGGACAGATACGCAGTATTTT. Protein sequence: CASSSRAGGRTDTQYF.

This sequence joins TRBV5-1 and TRBJ2-5, with 8 bases matching TRBD2. Germline V lookup: CDR1 SGHRS, CDR2 YFSETQ. The ends lost 4 bases at V and 4 bases at J; junction bases unmatched: 6. CDR3 size: 14 residues. In DNA form, the CDR3 reads TGCGCCAGCAGCACCGGACTAGCCCGAGAGACCCAGTACTTC. Protein: CASSTGLARETQYF.

The chain is built from TRBV11-2 and TRBJ2-3; 15 positions match TRBD2. CDR1 is SGHAT and CDR2 is FQNNGV in the germline V gene. The CDR3 extends over 17 amino acids. V shed 3 bases, J shed 7 bases, and the junction held 8 bases outside the gene matches. CDR3 DNA: TGTGCCAGCAGCTTCCCTACGGGACTAGCGGGGGGAAATACGCAGTATTTT. Its protein product is CASSFPTGLAGGNTQYF.

The chain links TRBV4-3 to TRBJ1-2, with D perhaps matching TRBD1 (6 bases). The CDR3 is 16 residues long. CDR1 and CDR2 (germline): LGHNA, YSLEER. Trimming removed 1 base at V and 4 bases at J, with 16 bases between. In DNA form, the CDR3 reads TGCGCCAGCAGCCAAGTTCGGTCAGGGGAGGGCTATGGCTACACCTTC. As protein: CASSQVRSGEGYGYTF.

This chain links TRBV19 with TRBJ2-1; 9 bases line up with TRBD1. This CDR3 is built from 15 residues. Germline V CDR1 and CDR2: LNHDA, SQIVND (reference sequence). With V trimmed by 6 bases and J by 6 bases, 9 bases remained unmatched. The CDR3 loop is CASRTPGQGTNEQFF. CDR3 sequence (DNA): TGTGCCAGTAGGACACCGGGACAGGGTACCAATGAGCAGTTCTTC.

This chain joins TRBV7-9 and TRBJ2-3; TRBD2 aligns across 11 bases. Germline CDR1 and CDR2: SEHNR and FQNEAQ (reference sequence). The CDR3 totals 17 residues. The V segment lost 0 bases and the J segment 2 bases; nucleotides outside the gene matches: 4. CDR3 in DNA: TGTGCCAGCAGCTTAGCCTCTAGCGGGGGGATCACAGATACGCAGTATTTT. Residues: CASSLASSGGITDTQYF.

V usage is TRBV6-6 and J usage is TRBJ2-3, with a tentative D call TRBD1 (6 bases). This CDR3 is built from 13 residues. Germline V gene sequence: CDR1 MNHNY, CDR2 SVGAGI (reference sequence). V was trimmed by 2 bases and J by 7 bases, leaving 10 bases between them. Written as DNA, the CDR3 is TGTGCCAGCAGTTACGTGGGGGCCAATACGCAGTATTTT. Its protein is CASSYVGANTQYF.

The chain joins TRBV6-6 to TRBJ1-1; D gene uncertain. The CDR3 contains 12 residues. V was cut by 8 bases and J by 5 bases, with 12 bases left in between. In germline, CDR1 is MNHNY, CDR2 SVGAGI (reference sequence). The CDR3 here is CASGPRGTEAFF. DNA for the CDR3: TGTGCCAGCGGACCCCGAGGGACTGAAGCTTTCTTT.

The J gene is TRBJ1-1, the V gene TRBV13; 7 nucleotides line up with TRBD1. The V gene's germline CDR1 is PRHDT and CDR2 FYEKMQ (reference sequence). The CDR3 extends over 16 amino acids. After removal of 4 bases from V and 4 bases from J, the junction contained 12 bases not matched to a gene. In DNA form, the CDR3 reads TGTGCCAGCAGCTCATCTTACAGGGGAAGGGTCACTGAAGCTTTCTTT. Its protein is CASSSSYRGRVTEAFF.

V is TRBV5-6 and J is TRBJ2-3; 7 nucleotides line up with TRBD2. Germline V gene lookup returns CDR1 SGHDT and CDR2 YYEEEE. The CDR3 is 15 amino acids. With V trimmed by 4 bases and J by 5 bases, 10 bases remained unmatched. The CDR3 bases are TGTGCCAGCAGCGGCTCCATGGGGGAGGGAGATACGCAGTATTTT. It codes for CASSGSMGEGDTQYF.

The genes are TRBV30 and TRBJ2-1, with D perhaps TRBD2 (5 bases). Deletions cut 3 bases from V and 1 base from J, with 10 bases between. Germline values: CDR1 GTSNPN, CDR2 SVGIG (reference sequence). This CDR3 comprises 14 residues. CDR3 protein: CAWRKAASYNEQFF. The CDR3 DNA follows: TGTGCCTGGAGAAAAGCGGCTTCCTACAATGAGCAGTTCTTC.

This clone was seen just once. The chain recombines TRBV27 with TRBJ2-7; 9 nucleotides match TRBD1. Germline V CDR1 and CDR2: MNHEY, SMNVEV (reference sequence). The CDR3 extends over 15 amino acids. After removal of 6 bases from V and 7 bases from J, the junction contained 13 bases not matched to a gene. This CDR3 is CASRNFRDRAREQYF. The CDR3 coding sequence is TGTGCCAGCAGAAATTTTAGGGACAGGGCGAGGGAGCAGTACTTC.

The V gene is TRBV7-2, the J gene TRBJ2-6; D is perhaps TRBD1 (5 bases). V was cut by 5 bases and J by 0 bases, with 8 bases left in between. This CDR3 has 15 amino acids. The germline gives CDR1 SGHTA, CDR2 FQGNSA. The DNA for the CDR3 is TGTGCCAGCAGCATACAGGTCTCTGGGGCCAACGTCCTGACTTTC. Translating gives CASSIQVSGANVLTF.

The J gene is TRBJ2-7, the V gene TRBV6-1; TRBD2 matches at 9 bases. V lost 7 bases, J lost 3 bases, and 4 bases stayed unmatched. The CDR3 spans 13 residues. Looked up from germline, CDR1 is MNHNS and CDR2 is SASEGT. Here the CDR3 reads CASIPSGVYEQYF. The CDR3 DNA follows: TGTGCCAGCATTCCTAGCGGGGTCTACGAGCAGTACTTC.